One T cell receptor (beta chain) is described in this entry. These data originate in a study of blood T cell repertoires in COVID-19. Study at large: Sources were T cells, B-cell-depleted T cells, or PBMCs; the material itself was cDNA or gDNA.

The CDR3 runs 16 residues. V was clipped by 6 bases and J by 2 bases, with 17 bases between them. Germline CDR1 reads MNHEY; CDR2 reads SMNVEV (reference sequence). Authors' processing steps: Amplification of reference gene primers was used by the study to estimate nucleated cell counts. Repertoires were generated with immunoSEQ multiplex PCR, while TCRdb's copy carries only in-frame clones and drops some. V, J and clone size are those of that table, while D and trimming were read from the DNA. Of some 200,000 clones in the sample, 80% were seen once. The receptor was derived from a human donor in a cohort sampled during active COVID-19. Sequenced sample: peripheral blood. The rearrangement joins TRBV27 to TRBJ1-5; the D gene is possibly TRBD1 (6 bases). CDR3 DNA: TGTGCCAGCAGCACATCCTACAGGGTGGGCAATCAGCCCCAGCATTTT. As protein: CASSTSYRVGNQPQHF.